The text below deals with one T cell receptor (beta chain). The antigen is not known. MiXCR, run by TCRdb on the RACE reads, gives a single entry per CDR3 protein. The repertoire has 180,000 or so distinct CDR3 sequences, 20% to 25% of them found once; the top ten carry under 7%. The sample originates from a study of human T cells and chemical hapten exposure. Findings and limits, study-wide: Donors in the study had alopecia, meaning their immune response may differ from healthy people's.

The CDR3 is 16 residues long. Trimming cost V 2 bases and J 4 bases; bases outside gene matches: 12. CDR1 and CDR2 (germline): DFQATT, SNEGSKA (reference sequence). The time point was: patch test 1, 2 weeks after DPC sensitization. Treatment: therapeutic diphenylcyclopropenone sensitization with weekly scalp DPC. In every case, blood was obtained before the patch test was applied. Extraction of total RNA was performed on unfractionated whole blood. Source: whole blood, taken in connection with sensitization to the hapten diphenylcyclopropenone (DPC). The source of this sequence is a woman aged 45 to 65 with alopecia areata. Some clones in this sample may be carry-over from other donors' samples. J is TRBJ2-5 and V is TRBV20-1, with 8 bases aligning to TRBD1. CDR3 sequence (DNA): TGCAGTGCTAGATTGGGGGTACAGGGGGTAGGAGAGACCCAGTACTTC. Its protein product is CSARLGVQGVGETQYF.